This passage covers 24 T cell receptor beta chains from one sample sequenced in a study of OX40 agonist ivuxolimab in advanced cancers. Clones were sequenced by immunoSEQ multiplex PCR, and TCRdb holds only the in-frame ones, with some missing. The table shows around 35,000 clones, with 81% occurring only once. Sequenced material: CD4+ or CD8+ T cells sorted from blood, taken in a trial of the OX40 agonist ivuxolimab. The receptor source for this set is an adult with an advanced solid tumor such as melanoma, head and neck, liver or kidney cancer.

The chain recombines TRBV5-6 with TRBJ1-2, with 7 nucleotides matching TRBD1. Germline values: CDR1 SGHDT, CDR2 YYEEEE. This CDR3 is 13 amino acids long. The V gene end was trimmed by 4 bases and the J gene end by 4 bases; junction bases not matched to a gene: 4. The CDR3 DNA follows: TGTGCCAGCAGCCGGACAGGTAGCTATGGCTACACCTTC. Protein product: CASSRTGSYGYTF.

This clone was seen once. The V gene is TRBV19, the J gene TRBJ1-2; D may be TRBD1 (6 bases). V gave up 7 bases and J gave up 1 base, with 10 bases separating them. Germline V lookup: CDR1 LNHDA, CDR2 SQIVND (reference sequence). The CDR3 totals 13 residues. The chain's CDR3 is CASKRGGNYGYTF. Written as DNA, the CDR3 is TGTGCCAGTAAGAGGGGGGGTAACTATGGCTACACCTTC.

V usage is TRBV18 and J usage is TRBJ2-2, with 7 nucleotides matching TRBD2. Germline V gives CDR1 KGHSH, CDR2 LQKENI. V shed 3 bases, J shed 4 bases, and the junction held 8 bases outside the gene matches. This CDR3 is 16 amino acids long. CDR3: CASSPAGVLPTGELFF. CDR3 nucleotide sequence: TGTGCCAGCTCACCCGCGGGGGTCCTTCCCACCGGGGAGCTGTTTTTT.

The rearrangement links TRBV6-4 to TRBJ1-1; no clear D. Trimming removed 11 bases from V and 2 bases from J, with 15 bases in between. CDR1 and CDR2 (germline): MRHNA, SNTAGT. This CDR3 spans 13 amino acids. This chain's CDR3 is CAPARRKNTEAFF. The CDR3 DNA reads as TGTGCCCCAGCAAGACGGAAAAACACTGAAGCTTTCTTT.

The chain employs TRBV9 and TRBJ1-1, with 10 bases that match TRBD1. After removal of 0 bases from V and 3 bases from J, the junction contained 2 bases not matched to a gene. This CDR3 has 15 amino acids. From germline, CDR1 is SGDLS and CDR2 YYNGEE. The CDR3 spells CASSVVGTGDTEAFF. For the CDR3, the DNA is TGTGCCAGCAGCGTAGTAGGGACAGGGGACACTGAAGCTTTCTTT.

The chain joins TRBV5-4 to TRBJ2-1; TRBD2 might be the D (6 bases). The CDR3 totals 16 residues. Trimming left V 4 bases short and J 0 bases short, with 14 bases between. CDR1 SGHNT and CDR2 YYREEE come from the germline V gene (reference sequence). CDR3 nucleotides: TGTGCCAGCAGCGTGGGGGGAGCTAGCTCCTACAATGAGCAGTTCTTC. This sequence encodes CASSVGGASSYNEQFF.

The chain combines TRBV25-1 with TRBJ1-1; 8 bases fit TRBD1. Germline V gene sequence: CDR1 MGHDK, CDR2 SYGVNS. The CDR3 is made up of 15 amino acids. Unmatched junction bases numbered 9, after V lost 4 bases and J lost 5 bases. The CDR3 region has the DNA TGTGCCAGCAGTGCATACAGGGGGAAGGAGACTGAAGCTTTCTTT. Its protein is CASSAYRGKETEAFF.

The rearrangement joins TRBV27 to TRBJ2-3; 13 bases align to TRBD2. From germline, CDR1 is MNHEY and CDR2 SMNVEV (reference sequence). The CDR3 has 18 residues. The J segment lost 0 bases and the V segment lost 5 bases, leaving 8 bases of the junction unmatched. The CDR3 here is CASSGPGLAGPSTDTQYF. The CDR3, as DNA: TGTGCCAGCAGTGGCCCGGGACTAGCGGGGCCAAGCACAGATACGCAGTATTTT.

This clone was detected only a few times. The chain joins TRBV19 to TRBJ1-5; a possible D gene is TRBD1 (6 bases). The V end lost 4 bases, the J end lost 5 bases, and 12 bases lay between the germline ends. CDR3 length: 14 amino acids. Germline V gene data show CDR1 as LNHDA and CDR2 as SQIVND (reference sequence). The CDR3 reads CASSSQGFHQPQHF. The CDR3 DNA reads TGTGCCAGTAGTAGCCAGGGGTTTCATCAGCCCCAGCATTTT.

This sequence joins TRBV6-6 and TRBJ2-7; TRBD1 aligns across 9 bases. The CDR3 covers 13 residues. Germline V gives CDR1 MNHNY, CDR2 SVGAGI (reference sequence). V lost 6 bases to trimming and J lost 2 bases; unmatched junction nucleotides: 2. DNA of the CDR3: TGTGCCAGCAGCTGGGACAGGGCCTACGAGCAGTACTTC. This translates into CASSWDRAYEQYF.

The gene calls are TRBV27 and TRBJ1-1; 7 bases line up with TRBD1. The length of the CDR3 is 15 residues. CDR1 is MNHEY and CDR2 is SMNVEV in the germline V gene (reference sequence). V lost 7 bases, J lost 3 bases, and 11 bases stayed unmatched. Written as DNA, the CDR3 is TGTGCCAGCAACCGACGACAGGGCCAGGACACTGAAGCTTTCTTT. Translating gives CASNRRQGQDTEAFF.

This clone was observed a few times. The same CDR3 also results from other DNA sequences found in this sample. For the CDR3, the DNA is TGCAGCGTTGTAGTTGCGGGAGGGTACAATGAGCAGTTCTTC. Protein: CSVVVAGGYNEQFF. The chain uses TRBV29-1 and TRBJ2-1; 9 nucleotides align to TRBD2. The CDR3 has 14 residues. J gave up 4 bases and V 4 bases, and 5 bases lay outside the gene matches. Germline CDR1 reads SQVTM; CDR2 reads ANQGSEA.

In nucleotides, the CDR3 is TGTGCCAGCAGCCCAGGACTAGCGGGGGGCACCTACGAGCAGTACTTC. Encoded protein: CASSPGLAGGTYEQYF. The chain employs TRBV7-2 and TRBJ2-7; TRBD2 matches at 14 bases. Looked up from germline, CDR1 is SGHTA and CDR2 is FQGNSA. Unmatched junction bases numbered 5, after V lost 5 bases and J lost 2 bases. The CDR3 covers 16 residues. Filled out from reference TRBV7-2 and TRBJ2-7, the complete variable domain reads GAGVSQSPSNKVTEKGKDVELRCDPISGHTALYWYRQSLGQGLEFLIYFQGNSAPDKSGLPSDRFSAERTGGSVSTLTIQRTQQEDSAVYLCASSPGLAGGTYEQYFGPGTRLTVT.

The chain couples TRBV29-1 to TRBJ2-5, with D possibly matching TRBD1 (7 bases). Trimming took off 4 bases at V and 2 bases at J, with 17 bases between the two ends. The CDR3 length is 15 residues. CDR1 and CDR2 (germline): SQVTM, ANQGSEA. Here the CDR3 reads CSVAWAGQSQETQYF. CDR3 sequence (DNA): TGCAGCGTTGCTTGGGCGGGACAGAGTCAAGAGACCCAGTACTTC. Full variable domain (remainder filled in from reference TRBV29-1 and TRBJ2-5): SAVISQKPSRDICQRGTSLTIQCQVDSQVTMMFWYRQQPGQSLTLIATANQGSEATYESGFVIDKFPISRPNLTFSTLTVSNMSPEDSSIYLCSVAWAGQSQETQYFGPGTRLLVL.

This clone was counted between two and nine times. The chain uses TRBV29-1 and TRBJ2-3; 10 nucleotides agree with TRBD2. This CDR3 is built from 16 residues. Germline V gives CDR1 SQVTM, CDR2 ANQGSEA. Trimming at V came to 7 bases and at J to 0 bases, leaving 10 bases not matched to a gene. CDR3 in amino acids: CSAKAGGGESTDTQYF. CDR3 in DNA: TGCAGCGCTAAAGCGGGAGGGGGGGAAAGCACAGATACGCAGTATTTT.

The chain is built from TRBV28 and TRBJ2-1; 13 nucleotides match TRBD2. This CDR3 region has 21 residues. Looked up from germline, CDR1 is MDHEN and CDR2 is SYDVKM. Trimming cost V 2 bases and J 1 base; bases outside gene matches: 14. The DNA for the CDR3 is TGTGCCAGCAGTTTACCCACCTTGACTAGCGGGGGGCTACAGTCCTACAATGAGCAGTTCTTC. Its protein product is CASSLPTLTSGGLQSYNEQFF.

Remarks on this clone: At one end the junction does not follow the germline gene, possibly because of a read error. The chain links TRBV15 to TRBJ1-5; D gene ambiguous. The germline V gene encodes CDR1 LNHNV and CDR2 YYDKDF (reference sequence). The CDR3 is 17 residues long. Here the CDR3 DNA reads TGTACCACCAGCAGAGATGGTCGGCGCAGTAGCAATCAGCCCCAGCATTTT. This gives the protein CTTSRDGRRSSNQPQHF.

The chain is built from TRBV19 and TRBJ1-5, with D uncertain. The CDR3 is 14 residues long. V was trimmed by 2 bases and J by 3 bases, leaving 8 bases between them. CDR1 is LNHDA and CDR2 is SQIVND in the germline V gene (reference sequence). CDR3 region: CASSITGSNQPQHF. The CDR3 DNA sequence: TGTGCCAGTAGTATAACCGGGTCCAATCAGCCCCAGCATTTT.

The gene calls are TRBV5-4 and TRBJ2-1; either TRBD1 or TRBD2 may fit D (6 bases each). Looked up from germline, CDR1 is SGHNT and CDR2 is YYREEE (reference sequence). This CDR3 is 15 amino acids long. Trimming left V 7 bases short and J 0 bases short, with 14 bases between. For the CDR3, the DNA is TGTGCCAGCGGGAAGAGGGGGGCCTCCTACAATGAGCAGTTCTTC. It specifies CASGKRGASYNEQFF.

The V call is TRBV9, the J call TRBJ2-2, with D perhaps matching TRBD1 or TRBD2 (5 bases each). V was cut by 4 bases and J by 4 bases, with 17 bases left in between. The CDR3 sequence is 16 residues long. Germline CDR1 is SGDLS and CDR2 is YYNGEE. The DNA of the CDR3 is TGTGCCAGCAGCCCCCAAGGGACGTCGGGCACCGGGGAGCTGTTTTTT. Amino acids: CASSPQGTSGTGELFF.

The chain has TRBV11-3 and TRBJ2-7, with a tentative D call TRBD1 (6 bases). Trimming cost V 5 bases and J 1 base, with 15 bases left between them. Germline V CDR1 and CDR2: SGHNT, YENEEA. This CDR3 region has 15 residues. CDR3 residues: CASSPASGESYEQYF. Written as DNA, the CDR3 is TGTGCCAGCAGCCCGGCTTCAGGGGAGTCCTACGAGCAGTACTTC. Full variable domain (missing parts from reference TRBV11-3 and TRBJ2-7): EAGVVQSPRYKIIEKKQPVAFWCNPISGHNTLYWYLQNLGQGPELLIRYENEEAVDDSQLPKDRFSAERLKGVDSTLKIQPAELGDSAVYLCASSPASGESYEQYFGPGTRLTVT.

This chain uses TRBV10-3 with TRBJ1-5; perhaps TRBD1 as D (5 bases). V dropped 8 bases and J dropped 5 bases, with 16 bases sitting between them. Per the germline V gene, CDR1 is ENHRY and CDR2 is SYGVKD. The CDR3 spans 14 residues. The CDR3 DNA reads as TGTGCCATCTGGGACCCCGAGGACCATCAGCCCCAGCATTTT. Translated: CAIWDPEDHQPQHF.

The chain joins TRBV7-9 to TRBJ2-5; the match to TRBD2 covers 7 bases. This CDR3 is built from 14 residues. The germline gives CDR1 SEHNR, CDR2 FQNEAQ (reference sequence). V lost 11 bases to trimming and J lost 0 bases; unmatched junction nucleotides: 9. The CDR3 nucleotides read TGTGCCGAAGGGTCTAGCGGCTACCAAGAGACCCAGTACTTC. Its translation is CAEGSSGYQETQYF.

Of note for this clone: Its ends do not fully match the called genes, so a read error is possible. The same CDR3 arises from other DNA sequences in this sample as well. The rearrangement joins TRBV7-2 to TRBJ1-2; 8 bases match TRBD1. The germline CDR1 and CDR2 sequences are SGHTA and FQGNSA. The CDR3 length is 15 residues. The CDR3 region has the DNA TGTGCCAGCAGCTTAAACCGGGACAGGACCTATGGCTACACCTTT. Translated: CASSLNRDRTYGYTF.